The 13 T cell receptor beta chains reported below all come from one sample, sequenced in a study of blood T cell repertoires in COVID-19. Sequenced by immunoSEQ multiplex PCR; TCRdb stores in-frame clones only, minus some. The sample has 200,000 to 250,000 clones; 75% to 85% are singletons. The sample was peripheral blood. The receptors come from an elderly woman with COVID-19, enrolled during active disease.

This chain links TRBV6-4 with TRBJ1-2; no definite D call. V was clipped by 6 bases and J by 5 bases, with 16 bases between them. The CDR3 loop spans 14 amino acids. The germline V gene has CDR1 MRHNA and CDR2 SNTAGT. CDR3 residues: CASRQSGSGYGYTF. CDR3 in DNA: TGTGCCAGCAGGCAATCTGGCAGCGGATATGGCTACACCTTC.

The chain couples TRBV30 to TRBJ2-7; the D gene is possibly TRBD1 (5 bases). Germline-derived CDR1 and CDR2 are GTSNPN and SVGIG (reference sequence). This CDR3 region has 13 residues. Trimming removed 3 bases from V and 0 bases from J, with 9 bases in between. The CDR3 protein is CAWSQGYSYEQYF. CDR3 DNA: TGTGCCTGGAGCCAGGGCTACTCCTACGAGCAGTACTTC.

This chain uses TRBV3-1 (or the pseudogene TRBV3-2) with TRBJ2-3; 8 bases are a match to TRBD1. Looked up from germline, CDR1 is LGHDT and CDR2 is YNNKEL (reference sequence). With V trimmed by 1 base and J by 2 bases, 5 bases remained unmatched. The CDR3 totals 16 residues. CDR3 protein: CASSQGQGWVTDTQYF. For the CDR3, the DNA is TGTGCCAGCAGCCAAGGACAGGGGTGGGTCACAGATACGCAGTATTTT.

The CDR3 spells CASSFTIRSGGTQYF. The CDR3 coding sequence is TGTGCCAGCAGCTTTACTATACGGAGCGGGGGAACCCAGTACTTC. The gene calls are TRBV11-2 and TRBJ2-5; 8 nucleotides align to TRBD2. There are 15 residues in the CDR3. Germline assignment: CDR1 SGHAT and CDR2 FQNNGV. V lost 3 bases and J lost 8; bases outside the gene matches: 11.

This CDR3 is CASSQRGGLGTDTQYF. The CDR3 bases are TGTGCCAGCAGCCAACGGGGAGGGCTCGGCACAGATACGCAGTATTTT. The V call is TRBV3-1 (or the pseudogene TRBV3-2), the J call TRBJ2-3; the match to TRBD2 covers 7 bases. V lost 2 bases, J lost 1 base, and 6 bases stayed unmatched. CDR3 length: 16 residues. Looked up from germline, CDR1 is LGHDT and CDR2 is YNNKEL (reference sequence).

The V and J genes are TRBV2 and TRBJ1-5; D possibly corresponds to TRBD1 (5 bases). The CDR3 totals 12 residues. Trimming took off 6 bases at V and 7 bases at J, with 10 bases between the two ends. The germline V gene has CDR1 SNHLY and CDR2 FYNNEI. The CDR3 DNA follows: TGTGCCAGCAGCGGTGACAGCCAGCCCCAGCATTTT. It specifies CASSGDSQPQHF.

The rearrangement joins TRBV5-8 to TRBJ2-5, with no clear D. The CDR3 covers 13 residues. Germline assignment: CDR1 SGHTS and CDR2 YDEGEE. Trimming took off 3 bases at V and 1 base at J, with 7 bases between the two ends. The DNA of the CDR3 is TGTGCCAGCAGCTCGACACTCCAAGAGACCCAGTACTTC. Protein product: CASSSTLQETQYF.

J is TRBJ1-4 and V is TRBV7-9; D is perhaps TRBD1 (5 bases). The CDR3 contains 14 residues. The V end lost 5 bases, the J end lost 0 bases, and 7 bases lay between the germline ends. Germline loops: CDR1 SEHNR, CDR2 FQNEAQ (reference sequence). This CDR3 is CASSRQTTNEKLFF. CDR3 bases: TGTGCCAGCAGCCGACAGACAACTAATGAAAAACTGTTTTTT.

This chain links TRBV24-1 with TRBJ2-2; D is unclear. V shed 0 bases and J shed 5 bases, with 9 bases lying between them. The CDR3 sequence is 15 residues long. CDR1 is KGHDR, CDR2 SFDVKD, per germline. This CDR3 is CATSDLSVPTGELFF. The CDR3 DNA follows: TGTGCCACCAGTGATTTGTCGGTCCCTACCGGGGAGCTGTTTTTT.

The gene calls are TRBV7-8 and TRBJ1-2, with D unresolved. This CDR3 is 17 amino acids long. Germline V gives CDR1 SGHVS, CDR2 FQNEAQ. Between the trimmed V and J ends, which lost 5 bases and 4 bases, there was a span of 23 bases. The CDR3 region has the DNA TGTGCCAGCAGCCTTAACGGGCGAGGCTGGGAGGGCTATGGCTACACCTTC. This gives the protein CASSLNGRGWEGYGYTF.

V and J are TRBV19 and TRBJ1-2, with D perhaps matching TRBD1 (5 bases). V shed 8 bases and J shed 8 bases, with 18 bases lying between them. The CDR3 is 13 amino acids. Germline CDR1 LNHDA, CDR2 SQIVND (reference sequence). The chain's CDR3 is CASETPGKDGYTF. The CDR3 nucleotides read TGTGCCAGTGAAACGCCAGGGAAGGACGGCTACACCTTC.

With respect to this clone: At one of its ends the junction is not consistent with the germline gene, which may arise from a read error. The V gene is TRBV7-9, the J gene TRBJ2-7, with 10 bases matching TRBD2. CDR1 is SEHNR, CDR2 FQNEAQ, per germline (reference sequence). The CDR3 loop spans 17 amino acids. CDR3 DNA: TGTGTCAGCAGCTTAGTCCTAGCGGGAGATCTCCCATCCGAGCAGTACTTC. This sequence encodes CVSSLVLAGDLPSEQYF.

V and J are TRBV6-1 and TRBJ1-5; D not resolved. Trimming left V 2 bases short and J 0 bases short, with 5 bases between. The CDR3 has 14 amino acids. Germline V gene data show CDR1 as MNHNS and CDR2 as SASEGT. CDR3 sequence (DNA): TGTGCCAGCAGTGAAACCTATAGCAATCAGCCCCAGCATTTT. Translation gives CASSETYSNQPQHF.